The 23 T cell receptor beta chains below all came from one sample that was sequenced in a study of identical twins. Each CDR3 protein gets one entry after TCRdb re-called the 5' RACE reads with MiXCR. The table lists approximately 280,000 distinct CDR3 sequences, more than 6.5% of them singletons, with around 2.1% in the top ten. This sample also belongs to another study, concerning yellow fever vaccine responses in identical twins.

Material: memory (CD45RO+) T cells sorted from blood. The receptors shown here come from a woman between 18 and 29 years old in good health.

This clonotype was counted a few times. This chain uses TRBV28 with TRBJ2-2; no firm D call. V was cut by 8 bases and J by 4 bases, with 20 bases left in between. The CDR3 covers 16 residues. CDR1 and CDR2 from the germline V gene are MDHEN and SYDVKM. As DNA, the CDR3 is TGTGCCAGCTCCTTGCTTGCGACTGTGGTCACCGGGGAGCTGTTTTTT. It specifies CASSLLATVVTGELFF.

This clonotype turned up a few times. The V gene is TRBV11-2, the J gene TRBJ2-4, with 7 bases matching TRBD2. The V gene's germline CDR1 is SGHAT and CDR2 FQNNGV. V lost 5 bases, J lost 0 bases, and 13 bases stayed unmatched. This CDR3 has 18 amino acids. The DNA for the CDR3 is TGTGCCAGCAGCCCCCTCTATCTAGCGGACCTAGCCAAAAACATTCAGTACTTC. Translating gives CASSPLYLADLAKNIQYF. The variable domain in full, completed from reference TRBV11-2 and TRBJ2-4, reads EAGVAQSPRYKIIEKRQSVAFWCNPISGHATLYWYQQILGQGPKLLIQFQNNGVVDDSQLPKDRFSAERLKGVDSTLKIQPAKLEDSAVYLCASSPLYLADLAKNIQYFGAGTRLSVL.

This clonotype was detected only a few times. CDR3 in amino acids: CASSSKLYEQYF. The CDR3 DNA reads as TGTGCCAGCAGCTCGAAACTCTACGAGCAGTACTTC. The chain recombines TRBV11-3 with TRBJ2-7; D is unclear. The CDR3 loop spans 12 amino acids. Trimming took off 4 bases at V and 3 bases at J, with 7 bases between the two ends. Germline-derived CDR1 and CDR2 are SGHNT and YENEEA.

The rearrangement links TRBV7-2 to TRBJ2-5, with 16 bases lining up with TRBD2. Trimming at V came to 0 bases and at J to 1 base, leaving 5 bases not matched to a gene. The CDR3 spans 19 residues. CDR1 and CDR2 (germline): SGHTA, FQGNSA. CDR3 coding DNA: TGTGCCAGCAGCTTAGCGGGACTAGCGGGGGGGCTTTTCCAAGAGACCCAGTACTTC. Translation: CASSLAGLAGGLFQETQYF.

The CDR3 nucleotides read TGTGCCAGCAGCCCAAACACAGGGATAGGGCCCCAGCATTTT. It is translated as CASSPNTGIGPQHF. V usage is TRBV7-6 and J usage is TRBJ1-5, with D possibly matching TRBD1 (6 bases). The germline CDR1 and CDR2 sequences are SGHVS and FNYEAQ. Trimming left V 5 bases short and J 9 bases short, with 17 bases between. This CDR3 has 14 amino acids. Supplemented by reference TRBV7-6 and TRBJ1-5, the full variable domain reads GAGVSQSPRYKVTKRGQDVALRCDPISGHVSLYWYRQALGQGPEFLTYFNYEAQQDKSGLPNDRFSAERPEGSISTLTIQRTEQRDSAMYRCASSPNTGIGPQHFGDGTRLSIL.

This sequence joins TRBV10-3 and TRBJ1-2; tentatively, D is TRBD1 (6 bases). The germline CDR1 and CDR2 sequences are ENHRY and SYGVKD. V dropped 6 bases and J dropped 7 bases, with 9 bases sitting between them. The CDR3 covers 11 residues. The CDR3 reads CAISQGSGYTF. The CDR3 region has the DNA TGTGCCATCAGCCAGGGGTCTGGCTACACCTTC.

Turning to this clonotype: Germline and junction disagree at one end, which may indicate a read error. V gene TRBV3-1 combines with J gene TRBJ2-3; possibly TRBD2 for D (5 bases). This CDR3 region has 15 residues. Germline V gene sequence: CDR1 LGHDT, CDR2 YNNKEL (reference sequence). CDR3 coding DNA: TGTGCCTGCAGCCAAGGAGGAATTTTTACAGATACGCAGTATTTT. As protein: CACSQGGIFTDTQYF.

A remark on this clonotype: This may come from a read error, since a much larger clone is one base off. The chain uses TRBV28 and TRBJ2-7; D is unclear. Germline CDR1 and CDR2: MDHEN and SYDVKM. The CDR3 length is 14 residues. CDR3 loop: CARSLSPPEYEQYF. The CDR3 DNA reads TGTGCCAGAAGTTTATCCCCCCCGGAATACGAGCAGTACTTC.

This clonotype was seen at least ten times. V gene TRBV3-1 combines with J gene TRBJ2-7; D is perhaps TRBD1 (6 bases). The germline V and J ends were trimmed by 6 bases and 6 bases, with 15 bases remaining between them. Germline V lookup: CDR1 LGHDT, CDR2 YNNKEL (reference sequence). The CDR3 runs to 13 residues. The DNA for the CDR3 is TGTGCCAGCAGGCCCACAACAGGGATCGAGCAGTACTTC. Amino acid sequence: CASRPTTGIEQYF.

This clonotype has only a few counts. J is TRBJ2-5 and V is TRBV20-1, with 8 nucleotides matching TRBD1. There are 15 residues in the CDR3. Germline CDR1 and CDR2: DFQATT and SNEGSKA (reference sequence). The trim removed 5 bases at V and 4 bases at J, leaving 12 bases unmatched. DNA of the CDR3: TGCAGTGCTTCTGACAGGGACAGGAATCGAGAGACCCAGTACTTC. Amino acid sequence: CSASDRDRNRETQYF.

The chain combines TRBV6-1 with TRBJ2-7; TRBD2 matches 7 bases. The CDR3 has 13 residues. Germline CDR1 MNHNS, CDR2 SASEGT. Germline trimming cut 6 bases from V and 6 bases from J; bases unmatched to any gene: 8. This CDR3 reads CASRMGGGGEQYF. The DNA for the CDR3 is TGTGCCAGCAGGATGGGCGGGGGAGGCGAGCAGTACTTC.

This clonotype has at least ten counts. The rearrangement joins TRBV28 to TRBJ2-1; D gene uncertain. V gave up 6 bases and J gave up 1 base, with 7 bases separating them. The CDR3 totals 13 residues. From germline, CDR1 is MDHEN and CDR2 SYDVKM. This chain's CDR3 is CASRDGSYNEQFF. CDR3 bases: TGTGCCAGCAGAGATGGATCCTACAATGAGCAGTTCTTC.

The chain recombines TRBV20-1 with TRBJ1-1; D gene ambiguous. Germline CDR1 reads DFQATT; CDR2 reads SNEGSKA (reference sequence). V was trimmed by 3 bases and J by 11 bases, leaving 19 bases between them. This CDR3 has 13 amino acids. CDR3 residues: CSASPSTHGGAFF. The CDR3 region has the DNA TGCAGTGCTAGCCCGTCCACTCACGGCGGGGCTTTCTTT.

The J gene is TRBJ1-2, the V gene TRBV20-1; TRBD1 matches 7 bases. The CDR3 is 14 residues long. Germline assignment: CDR1 DFQATT and CDR2 SNEGSKA (reference sequence). Losses at the gene ends were 5 bases for V and 1 base for J; bases not matched to a gene: 7. The CDR3 loop reads CSALGTAFNYGYTF. CDR3 bases: TGCAGTGCTTTGGGGACAGCGTTTAACTATGGCTACACCTTC.

There are a few counts of this clonotype. V gene TRBV24-1 combines with J gene TRBJ2-1; D unclear. The CDR3 extends over 16 amino acids. Trimming took 4 bases from V and 3 from J, leaving 15 bases between them. The germline V gene encodes CDR1 KGHDR and CDR2 SFDVKD. The CDR3 nucleotides read TGTGCCACCAGTGACCCCAGAGGCCTCGGCTACAATGAGCAGTTCTTC. This codes for CATSDPRGLGYNEQFF.

The rearrangement joins TRBV28 to TRBJ2-6; 7 nucleotides agree with TRBD1. Trimming took 6 bases from V and 2 from J; bases not matched to a gene: 7. CDR1 is MDHEN, CDR2 SYDVKM, per germline. The CDR3 runs to 16 residues. The CDR3 reads CASRRDDRAGANVLTF. The CDR3 DNA sequence: TGTGCCAGCAGACGGGACGACAGGGCTGGGGCCAACGTCCTGACTTTC.

This clonotype was picked up many times. CDR3 DNA sequence: TGCAGTGCTAAGGGACGGGAGAACACTGAAGCTTTCTTT. Translated, it gives CSAKGRENTEAFF. The rearrangement joins TRBV20-1 to TRBJ1-1, with TRBD1 as a possible D gene (5 bases). The CDR3 is made up of 13 amino acids. Trimming cost V 4 bases and J 1 base, with 10 bases left between them. Per germline, CDR1 DFQATT and CDR2 SNEGSKA (reference sequence).

This clonotype was seen only a few times. The CDR3: CASSSPGKTSTDTQYF. The CDR3 DNA sequence: TGTGCCAGCAGCAGCCCGGGGAAAACTAGCACAGATACGCAGTATTTT. V and J are TRBV5-5 and TRBJ2-3; D may be TRBD2 (5 bases). V was cut by 4 bases and J by 0 bases, with 15 bases left in between. The CDR3 runs to 16 residues. Germline values: CDR1 SGHKS, CDR2 YYEKEE (reference sequence).

This sequence joins TRBV28 and TRBJ2-1, with D uncertain. V gave up 1 base and J gave up 6 bases, with 13 bases separating them. The CDR3 spans 15 residues. Germline loops: CDR1 MDHEN, CDR2 SYDVKM. CDR3: CASSLFSLWVNEQFF. For the CDR3, the DNA is TGTGCCAGCAGTTTATTTAGCTTATGGGTCAATGAGCAGTTCTTC.

V usage is TRBV25-1 and J usage is TRBJ2-7; the match to TRBD2 covers 8 bases. Trimming removed 4 bases from V and 5 bases from J; junction bases left unmatched: 4. CDR1 is MGHDK, CDR2 SYGVNS, per germline. This CDR3 is built from 13 residues. CDR3 in amino acids: CASSGAGEHEQYF. The CDR3 region has the DNA TGTGCCAGCAGTGGAGCGGGAGAGCACGAGCAGTACTTC.

This clonotype has a count of ten or more. The CDR3 sequence is CASSPGDVHNQPQHF. CDR3 DNA sequence: TGCGCCAGCAGCCCAGGGGACGTACACAATCAGCCCCAGCATTTT. The chain uses TRBV5-1 and TRBJ1-5; perhaps TRBD1 as D (6 bases). The CDR3 has 15 amino acids. Germline V lookup: CDR1 SGHRS, CDR2 YFSETQ. V was clipped by 4 bases and J by 3 bases, with 14 bases between them. The full variable domain, with the rest looked up from reference TRBV5-1 and TRBJ1-5, is KAGVTQTPRYLIKTRGQQVTLSCSPISGHRSVSWYQQTPGQGLQFLFEYFSETQRNKGNFPGRFSGRQFSNSRSEMNVSTLELGDSALYLCASSPGDVHNQPQHFGDGTRLSIL.

This clonotype occurred many times. The chain is built from TRBV20-1 and TRBJ1-6; a weak D match, TRBD1 (6 bases). Germline loops: CDR1 DFQATT, CDR2 SNEGSKA (reference sequence). The CDR3 has 14 residues. The V end was cut by 1 base, the J end by 8 bases, with 12 bases between. In nucleotides, the CDR3 is TGCAGTGCTAGAGTTGAAGGGGGGCATTCACCCCTCCACTTT. Protein product: CSARVEGGHSPLHF.

There are many counts of this clonotype. The J gene is TRBJ1-2, the V gene TRBV7-9, with D possibly matching TRBD1 (6 bases). The CDR3 consists of 13 residues. Germline V gene data show CDR1 as SEHNR and CDR2 as FQNEAQ (reference sequence). With 2 bases removed from V and 6 bases from J, the gap between germline ends came to 10 bases. CDR3 bases: TGTGCCAGCAGCTTATGGGGGGCGGATGGCTACACCTTC. This encodes CASSLWGADGYTF.